The 14 T cell receptor beta chains in this list originate from one sample, sequenced in a study of blood T cell repertoires in COVID-19. TCRdb's copy holds only in-frame clones and misses some; the assay was immunoSEQ multiplex PCR. The sample holds 150,000 to 200,000 clones, 80% to 90% seen once. Source material: peripheral blood. The receptors stem from a man aged 50 to 60 with active or convalescent COVID-19.

The chain joins TRBV4-1 to TRBJ2-3, with a weak D call TRBD2 (5 bases). Germline V CDR1 and CDR2: MGHRA, YSYEKL. The CDR3 spans 15 residues. The V end was cut by 1 base, the J end by 3 bases, with 11 bases between. In DNA form, the CDR3 reads TGCGCCAGCAGCCAAGGGGGTCGAGGGACAGATACGCAGTATTTT. Its translation: CASSQGGRGTDTQYF.

This clone occurred once. The chain joins TRBV10-1 to TRBJ1-5; D gene ambiguous. Trimming removed 8 bases from V and 2 bases from J, with 16 bases in between. The CDR3 has 15 amino acids. Germline CDR1 and CDR2: WNHNN and SYGVQD (reference sequence). CDR3 amino acids: CASGGPRSGNQPQHF. The DNA for the CDR3 is TGCGCCAGCGGTGGGCCCAGAAGTGGCAATCAGCCCCAGCATTTT.

The genes are TRBV6-6 and TRBJ1-1; the D gene is possibly TRBD1 (5 bases). V was shortened by 2 bases and J by 0 bases, with 10 bases between the two germline ends. The CDR3 runs to 15 residues. Per germline, CDR1 MNHNY and CDR2 SVGAGI (reference sequence). The CDR3 DNA sequence: TGTGCCAGCAGTTACATTAGGGGTCTGAACACTGAAGCTTTCTTT. It encodes CASSYIRGLNTEAFF.

This chain joins TRBV30 and TRBJ2-2, with TRBD1 as a possible D gene (6 bases). This CDR3 contains 12 residues. V lost 8 bases, J lost 4 bases, and 11 bases lay in between. In germline, CDR1 is GTSNPN, CDR2 SVGIG (reference sequence). For the CDR3, the DNA is TGTGCCGGTGGACAGTCCACCGGGGAGCTGTTTTTT. It translates to CAGGQSTGELFF.

The chain links TRBV19 to TRBJ2-7, with D perhaps matching TRBD2 (6 bases). The CDR3 covers 14 residues. The germline V gene encodes CDR1 LNHDA and CDR2 SQIVND (reference sequence). Trimming left V 6 bases short and J 0 bases short, with 12 bases between. The CDR3 spells CASRGFSGSYEQYF. The CDR3 DNA sequence: TGTGCCAGTAGAGGGTTTAGCGGCTCCTACGAGCAGTACTTC.

The V call is TRBV6-6, the J call TRBJ2-7; TRBD2 might be the D (5 bases). The V and J ends lost 6 bases and 4 bases respectively, with 13 bases between them. The germline V gene has CDR1 MNHNY and CDR2 SVGAGI (reference sequence). This CDR3 has 13 residues. CDR3 coding DNA: TGTGCCAGCAGCCCCTCCCCGGGATACGAGCAGTACTTC. This codes for CASSPSPGYEQYF.

The V and J genes are TRBV5-6 and TRBJ1-1, with D uncertain. Germline loops: CDR1 SGHDT, CDR2 YYEEEE. The V gene lost 4 bases and the J gene lost 1 base, with 8 bases spanning the gap. The CDR3 spans 13 residues. CDR3 DNA: TGTGCCAGCAGCCGACACCAGAACACTGAAGCTTTCTTT. Its translation: CASSRHQNTEAFF.

The chain combines TRBV19 with TRBJ1-2, with D perhaps matching TRBD1 (5 bases). The CDR3 contains 14 residues. The germline V gene has CDR1 LNHDA and CDR2 SQIVND (reference sequence). V gave up 7 bases and J gave up 4 bases, with 16 bases separating them. Here the CDR3 DNA reads TGTGCCAGTACAATGGGGGGAGGCTCCTATGGCTACACCTTC. This codes for CASTMGGGSYGYTF. The variable domain in full, completed from reference TRBV19 and TRBJ1-2, reads DGGITQSPKYLFRKEGQNVTLSCEQNLNHDAMYWYRQDPGQGLRLIYYSQIVNDFQKGDIAEGYSVSREKKESFPLTVTSAQKNPTAFYLCASTMGGGSYGYTFGSGTRLTVV.

This sequence joins TRBV28 and TRBJ1-5; D unresolved. V was shortened by 5 bases and J by 2 bases, with 7 bases between the two germline ends. The length of the CDR3 is 13 residues. The germline CDR1 and CDR2 sequences are MDHEN and SYDVKM. CDR3 DNA: TGTGCCAGCAGTCCCGGGGGCAATCAGCCCCAGCATTTT. As protein: CASSPGGNQPQHF.

Comment on this clone: At the DNA level, this CDR3 is encoded by other sequences in the same sample as well. This chain connects TRBV2 to TRBJ2-5; no definite D call. The V gene's germline CDR1 is SNHLY and CDR2 FYNNEI. Trimming removed 5 bases from V and 2 bases from J, with 6 bases in between. This CDR3 has 12 residues. The chain's CDR3 is CASSLLQETQYF. The CDR3 nucleotides read TGTGCCAGCAGTCTCCTACAAGAGACCCAGTACTTC.

The chain recombines TRBV7-2 with TRBJ2-7; D gene ambiguous. Per germline, CDR1 SGHTA and CDR2 FQGNSA. This CDR3 has 13 residues. The V end lost 5 bases, the J end lost 5 bases, and 13 bases lay between the germline ends. DNA of the CDR3: TGTGCCAGCAGCCCGCACTCGGTCAACGAGCAGTACTTC. Its translation: CASSPHSVNEQYF.

The chain combines TRBV5-4 with TRBJ2-2; the match to TRBD2 covers 11 bases. The CDR3 has 17 amino acids. CDR1 is SGHNT, CDR2 YYREEE, per germline (reference sequence). Trimming cost V 4 bases and J 5 bases; bases outside gene matches: 10. CDR3 loop: CASSQPVAGGLTGELFF. CDR3 nucleotide sequence: TGTGCCAGCAGCCAACCGGTAGCGGGGGGGCTGACCGGGGAGCTGTTTTTT.

This chain uses TRBV5-1 with TRBJ1-2; no clear D. Trimming cost V 0 bases and J 8 bases, with 11 bases left between them. Germline-derived CDR1 and CDR2 are SGHRS and YFSETQ. The CDR3 is 13 residues long. In DNA form, the CDR3 reads TGCGCCAGCAGCTTGGATAGCCTTTCGGGCTACACCTTC. This sequence encodes CASSLDSLSGYTF.

This clone was found once. V gene TRBV10-3 combines with J gene TRBJ1-2; TRBD1 matches at 10 bases. Trimming removed 6 bases from V and 8 bases from J; junction bases left unmatched: 6. The CDR3 runs 13 residues. In germline, CDR1 is ENHRY, CDR2 SYGVKD. In nucleotides, the CDR3 is TGTGCCATCAGACCGGACAGGGGGAAAGGCTACACCTTC. It specifies CAIRPDRGKGYTF.